The 11 T cell receptor beta chains in this list originate from one sample, sequenced in a study of vaccination and CD4 T cells after COVID-19 (dated by TCRdb to between 2022 and 2023). In light of the paper, this sample's treatment or condition label describes: roughly 10-day PBMC culture with coronavirus spike peptide pools or control peptides (ViraFEST assay). Their specific antigens are unknown. The library was generated by PCR. The instrument given in TCRdb is Illumina iSeq 100. DNA from cultured CD4+ T cells underwent TCR sequencing with the Oncomine TCR Beta short-read assay at the Johns Hopkins FTIC core. TCRdb trimmed public reads at Q25 via fastp, called clones via MiXCR and kept in-frame beta chains. Each CDR3 protein gets just one entry, which takes the most common genes and DNA from the rows behind it. For this sample the table gives over 8,500 distinct CDR3 sequences, of which roughly 60% were detected only once. Approximately 7.6% of the sample lies in the top ten.

What was sequenced was CD4+ T cells from blood, cultured in vitro. These TCRs come from a human donor who had recovered from COVID-19.

V gene TRBV19 combines with J gene TRBJ2-3, with D possibly TRBD2 on 6 matching bases. CDR3 length equals 15 residues. V was cut by 3 bases and J by 0 bases, with 10 bases left in between. The germline gives CDR1 LNHDA, CDR2 SQIVND (reference sequence). This CDR3 is CASSILAASTDTQYF. The DNA of the CDR3 is TGTGCCAGTAGTATCTTAGCGGCAAGCACAGATACGCAGTATTTT.

The J gene is TRBJ2-3, the V gene TRBV7-2; D uncertain. Germline-derived CDR1 and CDR2 are SGHTA and FQGNSA. The CDR3 runs 14 residues. V was cut by 2 bases and J by 6 bases, with 12 bases left in between. The CDR3 nucleotides are TGTGCCAGCAGCTTACTTCGGTCCGCGGATACGCAGTATTTT. Its protein product is CASSLLRSADTQYF.

This clonotype was seen a few times. The chain recombines TRBV24-1 with TRBJ1-5; D possibly corresponds to TRBD1 (6 bases). The germline CDR1 and CDR2 sequences are KGHDR and SFDVKD. Trimming pared 4 bases from V and 3 bases from J, leaving 15 bases between. This CDR3 is 16 amino acids long. The CDR3 sequence is CATSDLTGTYNQPQHF. CDR3 in DNA: TGTGCCACCAGTGACCTGACAGGAACCTACAATCAGCCCCAGCATTTT.

This clonotype was detected only once. V gene TRBV5-4 combines with J gene TRBJ2-1; 16 bases are a match to TRBD2. V was clipped by 4 bases and J by 7 bases; unmatched bases: 5. This CDR3 has 16 residues. Germline loops: CDR1 SGHNT, CDR2 YYREEE (reference sequence). The DNA for the CDR3 is TGTGCCAGCAGCGCGGGACTAGCGGGAGGGAGAAATGAGCAGTTCTTC. Its protein product is CASSAGLAGGRNEQFF.

The chain links TRBV7-3 to TRBJ2-7, with TRBD1 matching over 8 bases. V lost 5 bases and J lost 2; bases outside the gene matches: 2. This CDR3 has 13 residues. Germline-derived CDR1 and CDR2 are SGHTA and FQGTGA. The CDR3 DNA sequence: TGTGCCAGCAGCCGGGACAGGACCTACGAGCAGTACTTC. Its translation is CASSRDRTYEQYF.

This clonotype has just a few counts. J is TRBJ2-7 and V is TRBV5-4; D possibly corresponds to TRBD2 (6 bases). Per the germline V gene, CDR1 is SGHNT and CDR2 is YYREEE (reference sequence). With 0 bases removed from V and 6 bases from J, the gap between germline ends came to 10 bases. This CDR3 is 13 amino acids long. This CDR3 reads CASSLAGGTEQYF. DNA of the CDR3: TGTGCCAGCAGCTTGGCCGGGGGTACCGAGCAGTACTTC.

This chain links TRBV7-8 with TRBJ1-3; 8 nucleotides align to TRBD1. CDR1 is SGHVS, CDR2 FQNEAQ, per germline. CDR3 length: 16 residues. V trimming: 0 bases; J trimming: 3 bases; junction bases outside the gene matches: 4. CDR3 loop: CASSLAPGGFGNTIYF. Here the CDR3 DNA reads TGTGCCAGCAGCTTAGCGCCAGGGGGCTTTGGAAACACCATATATTTT.

V usage is TRBV30 and J usage is TRBJ2-5; 10 bases fit TRBD2. V gave up 3 bases and J gave up 5 bases; unmatched junction bases: 6. CDR3 size: 14 residues. CDR1 and CDR2 from the germline V gene are GTSNPN and SVGIG (reference sequence). CDR3 loop: CAWRNLAGGETQYF. The CDR3 DNA is TGTGCCTGGAGAAATTTAGCGGGAGGCGAGACCCAGTACTTC.

The gene calls are TRBV21-1 and TRBJ1-5; the table names TRBD1, a call not compared with the DNA. TRBV21-1 corresponds to a pseudogene. The CDR3 is 16 residues long. The CDR3 loop reads CASSKKSWGCNQPQHF. DNA for the CDR3: TGTGCCAGCAGCAAGAAATCATGGGGGTGCAATCAGCCCCAGCATTTT.

This clonotype was observed a single time. This sequence joins TRBV30 and TRBJ1-2; 9 bases map to TRBD1. V dropped 0 bases and J dropped 3; count of bases not matched to a gene: 2. CDR3 size: 14 residues. CDR1 and CDR2 (germline): GTSNPN, SVGIG (reference sequence). CDR3 in DNA: TGTGCCTGGAGTGTTACAGGGGGCTACTATGGCTACACCTTC. Amino acid sequence: CAWSVTGGYYGYTF.

This clonotype came up a few times. This sequence joins TRBV6-5 and TRBJ1-2, with a weak D call TRBD1 (5 bases). The germline V and J ends were trimmed by 4 bases and 6 bases, with 12 bases remaining between them. Germline lookup yields CDR1 MNHEY and CDR2 SVGAGI. The CDR3 spans 13 residues. The CDR3, as DNA: TGTGCCAGCAGTTTTGGGGGGGGAGATGGCTACACCTTC. This translates into CASSFGGGDGYTF.